A selection of T cell receptor beta chains follows, all from one sample in a study of T-cell memory formation after mild COVID-19. TCRdb fed the 5' RACE reads into MiXCR, producing one record per CDR3 protein. The table records 250,000 to 300,000 distinct CDR3 sequences, under 20% of them present only once. Sequences were obtained from PBMCs or a T cell subset sorted from them (not recorded which). The receptors derive from a man younger than 35 who had mild COVID-19 (a few samples of this study predate the infection). Cell type and time point are not known. CDR3s include the opening cysteine and the closing phenylalanine or tryptophan.

CDR3 protein,CDR3 length,V gene,J gene
CASWDRSAGETQYF,14,TRBV6-5,TRBJ2-5
CASSQEITGRLNGYTF,16,TRBV4-2,TRBJ1-2
CASSVVAGVSYNEQFF,16,TRBV9,TRBJ2-1
CATHPGDVTEAFF,13,TRBV5-1,TRBJ1-1
CASSLVGTDTGELFF,15,TRBV5-4,TRBJ2-2
CASSLGVWGETQYF,14,TRBV5-6,TRBJ2-5
CSVERGRNTEAFF,13,TRBV29-1,TRBJ1-1
CAISESYRGRFLREQYF,17,TRBV10-3,TRBJ2-7
CASRIDGEAFF,11,TRBV5-1,TRBJ1-1
CASSRGGTEAFF,12,TRBV7-8,TRBJ1-1
CASSRGPGWKYF,12,TRBV12-3/TRBV12-4,TRBJ2-7
CASSLWRGGTDTQYF,15,TRBV12-3/TRBV12-4,TRBJ2-3
CASSVDSRDAVTQYF,15,TRBV9,TRBJ2-3
CASSYVAAGYNEQFF,15,TRBV6-2/TRBV6-3,TRBJ2-1
CASSSSDRGREKLFF,15,TRBV6-6,TRBJ1-4
CASSHQTGENTEAFF,15,TRBV4-2,TRBJ1-1
CSASDQTGELFF,12,TRBV20-1,TRBJ2-2
CATSDPRTGGETQYF,15,TRBV24-1,TRBJ2-5
CASSSVEIGLPSYNEQFF,18,TRBV5-4,TRBJ2-1
CASSPQMTGKGEKLFF,16,TRBV18,TRBJ1-4
CASSIDTARRAFF,13,TRBV19,TRBJ1-1
CASSFYTDTQYF,12,TRBV12-3/TRBV12-4,TRBJ2-3
CASSFGPLAGMSSYEQYF,18,TRBV5-1,TRBJ2-7
CASSWARDRRNTQYF,15,TRBV7-2,TRBJ2-3
CSAETGDGFSPLHF,14,TRBV20-1,TRBJ1-6
CASRGFKGNTGELFF,15,TRBV2,TRBJ2-2
CASSRGPGLGTEAFF,15,TRBV5-1,TRBJ1-1
CASSTPTGSGGTQYF,15,TRBV5-1,TRBJ2-5
CASSYSPGLENIQYF,15,TRBV6-5,TRBJ2-4
CASSGRLAGATDTQYF,16,TRBV6-5,TRBJ2-3
CASSYSGVWFF,11,TRBV6-5,TRBJ2-7
CASSTRDRVRENQPQHF,17,TRBV19,TRBJ1-5
CASSSTPNYGYTF,13,TRBV5-1,TRBJ1-2
CASSVASASRDGYTF,15,TRBV9,TRBJ1-2
CASSVVADSYNEQFF,15,TRBV9,TRBJ2-1
CASSQDSGTQYF,12,TRBV4-3,TRBJ2-5
CASDPDNEQFF,11,TRBV2,TRBJ2-1
CASSLSDEKLFF,12,TRBV7-6,TRBJ1-4
CSATTGGTGKTQYF,14,TRBV20-1,TRBJ2-5
CASSSDGPGYTF,12,TRBV7-9,TRBJ1-2
CASFRWGDEQFF,12,TRBV7-9,TRBJ2-1
CASSLGTSSRTIYF,14,TRBV19,TRBJ1-3
CASSPSGTGGGYYNEQFF,18,TRBV9,TRBJ2-1
CAREHRVPEAFF,12,TRBV19,TRBJ1-1
CASRAAGDRGGRQPQHF,17,TRBV2,TRBJ1-5
CASSDATGAAFGYTF,15,TRBV6-5,TRBJ1-2
CSAISGANVLTF,12,TRBV20-1,TRBJ2-6
CASSSSASSTEAFF,14,TRBV6-5,TRBJ1-1
CASSVGPASNQPQHF,15,TRBV2,TRBJ1-5
CATSDSGTGGPYNEQFF,17,TRBV24-1,TRBJ2-1
CASSLRGGSNQPQHF,15,TRBV7-2,TRBJ1-5
CSVSGRIGNTEAFF,14,TRBV29-1,TRBJ1-1
CASSPFGELNTGELFF,16,TRBV7-3,TRBJ2-2